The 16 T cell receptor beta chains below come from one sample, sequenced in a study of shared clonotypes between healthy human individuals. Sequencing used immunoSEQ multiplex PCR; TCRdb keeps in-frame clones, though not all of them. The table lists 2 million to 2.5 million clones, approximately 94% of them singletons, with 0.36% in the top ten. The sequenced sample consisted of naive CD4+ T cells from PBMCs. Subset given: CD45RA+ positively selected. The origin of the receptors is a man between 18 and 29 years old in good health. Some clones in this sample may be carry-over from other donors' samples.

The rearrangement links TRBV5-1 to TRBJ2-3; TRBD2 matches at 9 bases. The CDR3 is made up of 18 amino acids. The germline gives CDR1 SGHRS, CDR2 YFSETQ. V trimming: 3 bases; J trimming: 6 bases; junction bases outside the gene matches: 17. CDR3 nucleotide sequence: TGCGCCAGCAGCTGGGGATTCCTAGCGGGAAGGAGGGGTGATACGCAGTATTTT. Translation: CASSWGFLAGRRGDTQYF.

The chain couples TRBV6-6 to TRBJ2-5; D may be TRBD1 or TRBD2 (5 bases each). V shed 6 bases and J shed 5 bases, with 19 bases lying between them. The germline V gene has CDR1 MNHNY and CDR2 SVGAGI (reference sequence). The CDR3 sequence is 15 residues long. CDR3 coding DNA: TGTGCCAGCAGGGATGGGACCATCGCGAGGGAGACCCAGTACTTC. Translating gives CASRDGTIARETQYF.

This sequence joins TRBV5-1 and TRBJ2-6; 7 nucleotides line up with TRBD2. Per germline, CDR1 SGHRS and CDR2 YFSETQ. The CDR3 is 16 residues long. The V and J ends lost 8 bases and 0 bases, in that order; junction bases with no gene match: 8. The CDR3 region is CASVPGGGSGANVLTF. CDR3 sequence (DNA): TGCGCCAGTGTCCCTGGGGGGGGCTCTGGGGCCAACGTCCTGACTTTC.

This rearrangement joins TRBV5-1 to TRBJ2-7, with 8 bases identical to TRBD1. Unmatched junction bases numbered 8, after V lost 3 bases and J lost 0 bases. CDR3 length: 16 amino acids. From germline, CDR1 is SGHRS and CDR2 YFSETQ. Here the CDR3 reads CASSSNSGGSSYEQYF. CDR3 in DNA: TGCGCCAGCAGCTCGAACTCAGGGGGCAGCTCCTACGAGCAGTACTTC.

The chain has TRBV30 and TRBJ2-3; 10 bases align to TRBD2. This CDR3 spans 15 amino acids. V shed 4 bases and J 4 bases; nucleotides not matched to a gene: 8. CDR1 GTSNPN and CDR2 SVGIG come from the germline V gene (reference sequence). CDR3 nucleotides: TGTGCCTGGAATCCAAGCGGGAGGGTGTCAGATACGCAGTATTTT. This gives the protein CAWNPSGRVSDTQYF.

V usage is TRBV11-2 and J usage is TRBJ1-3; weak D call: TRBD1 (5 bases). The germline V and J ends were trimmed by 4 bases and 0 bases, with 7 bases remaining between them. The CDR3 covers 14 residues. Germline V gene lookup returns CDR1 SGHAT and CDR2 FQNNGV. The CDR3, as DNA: TGTGCCAGCAGCTCGGGGGGCTCTGGAAACACCATATATTTT. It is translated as CASSSGGSGNTIYF.

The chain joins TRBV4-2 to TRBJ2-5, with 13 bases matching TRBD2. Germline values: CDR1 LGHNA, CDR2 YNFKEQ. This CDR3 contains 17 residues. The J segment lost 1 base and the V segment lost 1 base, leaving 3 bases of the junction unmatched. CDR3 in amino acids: CASSQAGTSGTQETQYF. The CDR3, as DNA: TGTGCCAGCAGCCAAGCCGGGACTAGCGGGACCCAAGAGACCCAGTACTTC.

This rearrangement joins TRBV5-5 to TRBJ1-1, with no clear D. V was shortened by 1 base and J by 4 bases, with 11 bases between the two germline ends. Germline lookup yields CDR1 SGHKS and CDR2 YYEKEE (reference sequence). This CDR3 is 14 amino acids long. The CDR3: CASSLTSLGTEAFF. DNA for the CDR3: TGTGCCAGCAGCTTGACATCTTTAGGCACTGAAGCTTTCTTT.

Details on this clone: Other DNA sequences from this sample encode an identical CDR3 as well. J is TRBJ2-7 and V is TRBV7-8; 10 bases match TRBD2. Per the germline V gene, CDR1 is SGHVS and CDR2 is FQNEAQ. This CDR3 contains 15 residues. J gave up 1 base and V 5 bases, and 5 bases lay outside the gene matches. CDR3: CASSLRTSGSYEQYF. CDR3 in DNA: TGTGCCAGCAGCCTCAGGACTAGCGGTTCCTACGAGCAGTACTTC.

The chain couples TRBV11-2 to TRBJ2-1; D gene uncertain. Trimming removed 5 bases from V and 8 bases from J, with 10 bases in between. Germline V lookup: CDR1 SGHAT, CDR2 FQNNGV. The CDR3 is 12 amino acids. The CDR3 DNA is TGTGCCAGCAGCCCCTTTGCGGATGAGCAGTTCTTC. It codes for CASSPFADEQFF.

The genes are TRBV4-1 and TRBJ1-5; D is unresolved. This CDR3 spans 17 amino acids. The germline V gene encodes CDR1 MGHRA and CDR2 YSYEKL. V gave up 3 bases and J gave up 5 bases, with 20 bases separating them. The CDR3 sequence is CASSHPLVGRFYQPQHF. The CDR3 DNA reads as TGCGCCAGCAGCCACCCACTTGTGGGCAGATTTTATCAGCCCCAGCATTTT.

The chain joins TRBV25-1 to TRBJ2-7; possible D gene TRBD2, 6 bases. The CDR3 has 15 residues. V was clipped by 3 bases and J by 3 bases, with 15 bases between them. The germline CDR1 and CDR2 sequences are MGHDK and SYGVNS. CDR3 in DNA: TGTGCCAGCAGTGATCAGGGAACGGGGGTCTACGAGCAGTACTTC. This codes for CASSDQGTGVYEQYF.

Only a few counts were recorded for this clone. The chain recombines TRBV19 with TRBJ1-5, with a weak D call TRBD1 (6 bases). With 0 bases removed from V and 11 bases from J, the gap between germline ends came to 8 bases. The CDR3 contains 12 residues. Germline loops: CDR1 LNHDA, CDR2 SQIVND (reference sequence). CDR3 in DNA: TGTGCCAGTAGTATAGAAGGGGGGACCCAGCATTTT. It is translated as CASSIEGGTQHF.

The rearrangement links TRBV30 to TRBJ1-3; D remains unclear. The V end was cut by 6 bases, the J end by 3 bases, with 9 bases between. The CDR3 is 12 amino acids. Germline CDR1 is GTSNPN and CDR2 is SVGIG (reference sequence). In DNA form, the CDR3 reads TGTGCCTGCCCAAAAGGTGGAAACACCATATATTTT. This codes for CACPKGGNTIYF.

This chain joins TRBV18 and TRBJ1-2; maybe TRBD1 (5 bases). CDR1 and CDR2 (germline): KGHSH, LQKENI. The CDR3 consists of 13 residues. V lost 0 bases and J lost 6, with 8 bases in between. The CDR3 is CASSPPSGDGYTF. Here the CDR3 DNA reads TGTGCCAGCTCACCACCTTCGGGGGATGGCTACACCTTC.

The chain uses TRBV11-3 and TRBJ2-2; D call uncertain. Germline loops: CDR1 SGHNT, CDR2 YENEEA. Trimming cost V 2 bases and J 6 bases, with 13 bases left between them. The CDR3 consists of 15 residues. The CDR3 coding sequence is TGTGCCAGCAGCTTACAGGCTCCTGGGTCCGGGGAGCTGTTTTTT. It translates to CASSLQAPGSGELFF.